These 9 T cell receptor beta chains came from one sample sequenced in a study of blood T cells in healthy people across ages. The authors ran a second PCR of roughly 6 to 11 cycles using a sample-barcoded 5' primer and a J-beta primer mix. Each CDR3 protein is one row after TCRdb ran MiXCR on the 5' RACE reads. Seen here are about 730,000 distinct CDR3 sequences, approximately 43% observed once, and the top ten hold around a fifth. The sequenced sample consisted of blood. The receptors were gathered from a woman in her sixties in good health.

This clonotype was observed once. This chain's CDR3 is CSASSGTGVYGYTF. The DNA of the CDR3 is TGCAGTGCTAGTAGCGGGACAGGCGTCTATGGCTACACCTTC. The chain couples TRBV20-1 to TRBJ1-2; 8 positions agree with TRBD1. The V gene end was trimmed by 3 bases and the J gene end by 4 bases; junction bases not matched to a gene: 7. CDR3 length: 14 residues. The germline V gene has CDR1 DFQATT and CDR2 SNEGSKA (reference sequence).

The chain employs TRBV20-1 and TRBJ2-7; D gene unclear. The CDR3 runs to 13 residues. Germline-derived CDR1 and CDR2 are DFQATT and SNEGSKA (reference sequence). V was pared by 0 bases and J by 4 bases, with 10 bases between. The CDR3 nucleotides read TGCAGTGCTAGAGACATTAACCCTTACGAGCAGTACTTC. This translates into CSARDINPYEQYF.

Only a few counts were recorded for this clonotype. The chain joins TRBV20-1 to TRBJ2-1; TRBD1 is a possible D gene (7 bases). The germline V gene encodes CDR1 DFQATT and CDR2 SNEGSKA (reference sequence). With 5 bases removed from V and 5 bases from J, the gap between germline ends came to 10 bases. The CDR3 is 12 residues long. CDR3 coding DNA: TGCAGTGCTCGCAGGGGGGACAATGAGCAGTTCTTC. Protein product: CSARRGDNEQFF.

This chain joins TRBV4-2 and TRBJ2-3; D unresolved. CDR3 length: 16 residues. Germline CDR1 and CDR2: LGHNA and YNFKEQ. V lost 0 bases, J lost 4 bases, and 14 bases lay in between. CDR3 region: CASSQDPPSGADTQYF. CDR3 in DNA: TGTGCCAGCAGCCAAGATCCCCCTAGTGGTGCAGATACGCAGTATTTT.

To note about this clonotype: The junction shows a germline mismatch at one end, possibly a read error. The rearrangement uses TRBV18 and TRBJ1-1; a weak D match, TRBD1 (5 bases). The CDR3 has 15 amino acids. CDR1 KGHSH and CDR2 LQKENI come from the germline V gene. CDR3 sequence (DNA): TGTGCCAGCTCACCTGACAGTAGGATGAACGCTGAAGCTTTCTTT. This codes for CASSPDSRMNAEAFF. Full variable domain (rest looked up from reference TRBV18 and TRBJ1-1): NAGVMQNPRHLVRRRGQEARLRCSPMKGHSHVYWYRQLPEEGLKFMVYLQKENIIDESGMPKERFSAEFPKEGPSILRIQQVVRGDSAAYFCASSPDSRMNAEAFFGQGTRLTVV.

This clonotype was counted a single time. A junction boundary mismatches the germline segment, possibly from a read error. The chain employs TRBV30 and TRBJ2-1; 8 bases are a match to TRBD2. Germline loops: CDR1 GTSNPN, CDR2 SVGIG (reference sequence). The CDR3 length is 14 residues. The CDR3 spells CAWRGTGGYNGQFF. The CDR3 DNA follows: TGTGCCTGGAGAGGAACGGGGGGGTACAATGGGCAGTTCTTC.

The genes are TRBV28 and TRBJ2-5; TRBD2 matches 9 bases. CDR3 length: 17 amino acids. The junction had 10 bases not matched to a gene; V was cut back by 4 bases and J by 1 base. Per the germline V gene, CDR1 is MDHEN and CDR2 is SYDVKM. The CDR3 is CASSSSRGGRAQETQYF. CDR3 in DNA: TGTGCCAGCAGTTCCTCGAGAGGCGGGAGGGCCCAAGAGACCCAGTACTTC.

This chain links TRBV5-1 with TRBJ1-4, with no clear D. With 4 bases removed from V and 8 bases from J, the gap between germline ends came to 12 bases. This CDR3 has 13 amino acids. Per the germline V gene, CDR1 is SGHRS and CDR2 is YFSETQ. CDR3 nucleotides: TGCGCCAGCAGCGGCGGTATGGAGGAAAAACTGTTTTTT. Its translation: CASSGGMEEKLFF.

Details on this clonotype: One base away lies a much larger clone, so this may be a sequencing read error. The chain employs TRBV3-1 and TRBJ2-1; D tentatively fits TRBD1 or TRBD2 (6 bases each). V was pared by 4 bases and J by 13 bases, with 17 bases between. This CDR3 is built from 13 residues. Germline V gene sequence: CDR1 LGHDT, CDR2 YNNKEL (reference sequence). DNA for the CDR3: TGTGCCAGCAGCCGACAGGAGGGGGAGACCCAGTTCTTC. As protein: CASSRQEGETQFF.